What follows is one T cell receptor beta chain and its context. This sample stems from a study of blood T cell repertoires in COVID-19. In the study overall: T cells, B-cell-depleted T cells, or PBMCs supplied cDNA or gDNA.

Germline values: CDR1 LNHDA, CDR2 SQIVND (reference sequence). The CDR3 spans 16 residues. Germline trimming cut 5 bases from V and 5 bases from J; bases unmatched to any gene: 7. Source study methods: Nucleated cell number was recorded as an estimate derived from reference gene primer amplification. Produced via immunoSEQ multiplex PCR; TCRdb's table is partial and in-frame only. V and J calls plus clone size are reproduced from that table; the DNA served to infer D and trimming. The profile shows about 280,000 clones, around 90% of them singletons. The sequence was collected from a woman aged 45 to 65 who had recovered from COVID-19. The sample comprised peripheral blood. J is TRBJ2-3 and V is TRBV19, with 13 bases matching TRBD2. The CDR3 DNA follows: TGTGCCAGTAGTCCCACTAGCGGGGGGGCCGTAGATACGCAGTATTTT. This gives the protein CASSPTSGGAVDTQYF.